This T cell receptor (beta chain) was retrieved from a study of T cells in Graves' hyperthyroidism and ophthalmopathy. The overall study: Peripheral blood collection took place at initial diagnosis, before any treatment. General study findings and limits: Among thyroid clonotypes expanded above 0.001, most also appeared in blood. Separation of ophthalmopathy from stable hyperthyroidism was achieved by a 13 V-J model.

This clonotype was counted between two and nine times. Its antigen is currently unknown. Clinical symptoms, serum thyroxine and TRAb, thyroid ultrasound and orbital computed tomography were used for the diagnoses. Amplification of TCR beta CDR3 regions used RNA as the template. HTBI primers were used for first-round RT-PCR of the TCR CDR3. TCRdb analysed the multiplex PCR reads with MiXCR anew, one entry per CDR3 protein. Of around 520,000 distinct CDR3 sequences in the sample, around a quarter were seen once. V was clipped by 7 bases and J by 8 bases, with 15 bases between them. This CDR3 has 12 residues. Germline CDR1 SQVTM, CDR2 ANQGSEA.

This receptor was obtained from a woman aged 25 to 39 with Graves' ophthalmopathy. Sequencing was performed on blood. This chain links TRBV29-1 with TRBJ1-3; the D is unclear. CDR3 loop: CSGWAGTDTIYF. CDR3 DNA sequence: TGCAGCGGCTGGGCAGGAACGGACACCATATATTTT.